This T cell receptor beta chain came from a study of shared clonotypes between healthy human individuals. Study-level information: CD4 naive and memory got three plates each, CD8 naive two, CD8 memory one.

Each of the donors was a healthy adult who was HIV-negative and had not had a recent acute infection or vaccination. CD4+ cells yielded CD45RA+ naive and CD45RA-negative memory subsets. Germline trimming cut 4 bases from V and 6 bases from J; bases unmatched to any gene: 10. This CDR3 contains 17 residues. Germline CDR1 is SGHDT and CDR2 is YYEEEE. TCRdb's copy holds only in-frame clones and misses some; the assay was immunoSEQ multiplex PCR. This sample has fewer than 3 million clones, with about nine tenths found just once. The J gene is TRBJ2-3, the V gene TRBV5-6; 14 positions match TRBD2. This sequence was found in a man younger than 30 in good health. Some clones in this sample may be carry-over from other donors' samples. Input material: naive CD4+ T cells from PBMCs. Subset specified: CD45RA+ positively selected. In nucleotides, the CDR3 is TGTGCCAGCAGCATCGGGACTAGCGGGAGAAGGCTGGATACGCAGTATTTT. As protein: CASSIGTSGRRLDTQYF.